These 3 T cell receptor beta chains originate from one sample sequenced in a study of circulating tumor DNA in untreated peripheral T-cell lymphoma. Measured with immunoSEQ multiplex PCR; TCRdb has only the in-frame clones, and not every one. The sample lists 6,000 or so clones, about 80% occurring once. Input material: tumor tissue. All receptors derive from a human donor with peripheral T-cell lymphoma.

The chain has TRBV19 and TRBJ2-1, with D possibly TRBD2 on 5 matching bases. CDR1 and CDR2 (germline): LNHDA, SQIVND (reference sequence). CDR3 size: 14 residues. Trimming removed 8 bases from V and 0 bases from J, with 11 bases in between. CDR3 sequence reads: CASGRVGSYNEQFF. In DNA, the CDR3 is TGTGCCAGTGGGCGGGTGGGCTCCTACAATGAGCAGTTCTTC.

This chain links TRBV10-3 with TRBJ1-2; the D gene is possibly TRBD1 (6 bases). Trimming pared 2 bases from V and 4 bases from J, leaving 8 bases between. The CDR3 loop spans 13 amino acids. Germline assignment: CDR1 ENHRY and CDR2 SYGVKD. The DNA of the CDR3 is TGTGCCATCAGTGAGACAGGGCCCTATGGCTACACCTTC. This encodes CAISETGPYGYTF.

This clone was picked up one time. The rearrangement uses TRBV19 and TRBJ2-7; TRBD1 matches at 7 bases. This CDR3 spans 12 amino acids. V lost 3 bases and J lost 7; bases outside the gene matches: 3. CDR1 is LNHDA, CDR2 SQIVND, per germline (reference sequence). This CDR3 reads CASSMLRGEQYF. The CDR3 DNA sequence: TGTGCCAGTAGTATGCTCAGGGGGGAGCAGTACTTC. The whole variable domain, remainder taken from reference TRBV19 and TRBJ2-7, is DGGITQSPKYLFRKEGQNVTLSCEQNLNHDAMYWYRQDPGQGLRLIYYSQIVNDFQKGDIAEGYSVSREKKESFPLTVTSAQKNPTAFYLCASSMLRGEQYFGPGTRLTVT.